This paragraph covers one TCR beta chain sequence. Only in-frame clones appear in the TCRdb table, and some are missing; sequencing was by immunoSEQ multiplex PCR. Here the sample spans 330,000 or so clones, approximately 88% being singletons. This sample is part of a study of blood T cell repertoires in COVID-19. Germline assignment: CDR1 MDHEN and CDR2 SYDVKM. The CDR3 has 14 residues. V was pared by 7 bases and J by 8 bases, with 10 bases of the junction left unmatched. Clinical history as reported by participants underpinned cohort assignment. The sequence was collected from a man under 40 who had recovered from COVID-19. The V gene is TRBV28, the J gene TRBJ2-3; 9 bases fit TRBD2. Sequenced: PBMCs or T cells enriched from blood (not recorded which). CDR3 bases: TGTGCCAGCACCCAAGGCGGGGGGGCTAGTACGCAGTATTTT. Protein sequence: CASTQGGGASTQYF.